The 26 T cell receptor beta chains below come from one sample, sequenced in a study of T cells after somatic rescue of genetic block. Sequencing used immunoSEQ multiplex PCR; TCRdb keeps in-frame clones, though not all of them. Among about 14,000 clones, over 70% were seen once, and the ten largest hold 14%. Sequenced material: peripheral blood mononuclear cells (PBMCs). The receptors were gathered from a boy younger than 18.

This clone has just one count. This chain connects TRBV9 to TRBJ2-7; D is tentatively TRBD1 or TRBD2 (5 bases each). The CDR3 is 13 amino acids. V lost 0 bases to trimming and J lost 6 bases, with 10 bases between them. Germline V gene sequence: CDR1 SGDLS, CDR2 YYNGEE. The CDR3 spells CASSVVGVGEQYF. The CDR3 nucleotides are TGTGCCAGCAGCGTAGTGGGGGTTGGCGAGCAGTACTTC.

This chain joins TRBV19 and TRBJ2-6, with D unresolved. Germline CDR1 reads LNHDA; CDR2 reads SQIVND (reference sequence). V was pared by 6 bases and J by 1 base, with 10 bases between. The length of the CDR3 is 15 residues. CDR3 nucleotide sequence: TGTGCCAGTAGCGAATACACATCTGGGGCCAACGTCCTGACTTTC. It encodes CASSEYTSGANVLTF.

The rearrangement links TRBV23-1 to TRBJ1-5; 7 bases are a match to TRBD1. TRBV23-1 is labeled an ORF, and its function is uncertain. Germline trimming cut 6 bases from V and 4 bases from J; bases unmatched to any gene: 12. The CDR3 contains 16 residues. This CDR3 reads CASRKSWRRGNQPQHF. Here the CDR3 DNA reads TGCGCCAGCAGGAAATCTTGGCGCAGGGGGAATCAGCCCCAGCATTTT.

The V and J genes are TRBV29-1 and TRBJ2-5, with TRBD1 as a possible D gene (6 bases). CDR3 length: 12 amino acids. V was clipped by 4 bases and J by 7 bases, with 13 bases between them. The germline V gene has CDR1 SQVTM and CDR2 ANQGSEA. CDR3 in amino acids: CSVGQGTGTQYF. In DNA, the CDR3 is TGCAGCGTTGGGCAGGGGACCGGGACCCAGTACTTC.

The chain recombines TRBV29-1 with TRBJ2-3; 13 nucleotides line up with TRBD2. Germline CDR1 SQVTM, CDR2 ANQGSEA. The CDR3 runs to 18 residues. V shed 5 bases, J shed 2 bases, and the junction held 13 bases outside the gene matches. Here the CDR3 reads CSVQKLAGGPRITDTQYF. In DNA, the CDR3 is TGCAGCGTTCAAAAACTAGCGGGAGGGCCTCGGATCACAGATACGCAGTATTTT.

V and J are TRBV11-3 and TRBJ2-3; either TRBD1 or TRBD2 may fit D (5 bases each). The V end was cut by 4 bases, the J end by 6 bases, with 8 bases between. CDR3 length: 12 amino acids. The germline CDR1 and CDR2 sequences are SGHNT and YENEEA. Here the CDR3 reads CASSSGTDTQYF. CDR3 coding DNA: TGTGCCAGCAGCTCAGGGACCGATACGCAGTATTTT.

V and J are TRBV7-9 and TRBJ1-2, with no clear D. Trimming left V 3 bases short and J 11 bases short, with 19 bases between. The CDR3 sequence is 14 residues long. Per the germline V gene, CDR1 is SEHNR and CDR2 is FQNEAQ (reference sequence). In nucleotides, the CDR3 is TGTGCCAGCAGCTTGAGACACAACCCTCCGGCTTACACCTTC. Amino acids: CASSLRHNPPAYTF.

V and J are TRBV2 and TRBJ1-1; 7 nucleotides agree with TRBD1. Germline trimming cut 5 bases from V and 0 bases from J; bases unmatched to any gene: 6. This CDR3 spans 15 amino acids. The germline gives CDR1 SNHLY, CDR2 FYNNEI. The DNA of the CDR3 is TGTGCCAGCAGTCCACAGGGGTTAATGAACACTGAAGCTTTCTTT. Encoded protein: CASSPQGLMNTEAFF.

The V call is TRBV30, the J call TRBJ1-2; 7 positions agree with TRBD1. V was pared by 2 bases and J by 4 bases, with 10 bases of the junction left unmatched. This CDR3 is built from 15 residues. In germline, CDR1 is GTSNPN, CDR2 SVGIG (reference sequence). In DNA form, the CDR3 reads TGTGCCTGGAGTCCCGACAGGGTCGGGGGCTATGGCTACACCTTC. Residues: CAWSPDRVGGYGYTF.

The DNA for the CDR3 is TGTGCCAGTAGTACCCAGGGGTCCTCCTACGAGCAGTACTTC. Translation: CASSTQGSSYEQYF. The genes are TRBV19 and TRBJ2-7; possibly TRBD1 for D (6 bases). The V end lost 4 bases, the J end lost 0 bases, and 10 bases lay between the germline ends. This CDR3 has 14 residues. CDR1 and CDR2 (germline): LNHDA, SQIVND (reference sequence).

The rearrangement links TRBV7-6 to TRBJ1-1, with 11 positions matching TRBD1. CDR3 length: 15 amino acids. Looked up from germline, CDR1 is SGHVS and CDR2 is FNYEAQ. Unmatched junction bases numbered 4, after V lost 0 bases and J lost 7 bases. The CDR3 coding sequence is TGTGCCAGCAGCTTAGCTCATGGGACAGGGGGTGAAGCTTTCTTT. Translation gives CASSLAHGTGGEAFF.

This chain uses TRBV5-1 with TRBJ2-7; 10 bases are shared with TRBD2. The CDR3 has 16 residues. J lost 3 bases, V lost 2 bases, and 8 bases had no gene match. CDR1 and CDR2 from the germline V gene are SGHRS and YFSETQ. CDR3 region: CASSFQSLAGVYEQYF. The CDR3 DNA follows: TGCGCCAGCAGCTTTCAATCCCTAGCGGGAGTCTACGAGCAGTACTTC. The whole variable domain, filled in from reference TRBV5-1 and TRBJ2-7, reads KAGVTQTPRYLIKTRGQQVTLSCSPISGHRSVSWYQQTPGQGLQFLFEYFSETQRNKGNFPGRFSGRQFSNSRSEMNVSTLELGDSALYLCASSFQSLAGVYEQYFGPGTRLTVT.

A word on this clone: This may be a read error: a much more frequent sequence differs by one nucleotide. The same CDR3 also results from other DNA sequences found in this sample. CDR3 in DNA: TGCGCTAGCATGGACAGGGTAGCCAAAAACATTCAGTACTTC. Amino acids: CASMDRVAKNIQYF. This sequence joins TRBV10-2 and TRBJ2-4, with 8 bases fitting TRBD1. In germline, CDR1 is WSHSY, CDR2 SAAADI. The CDR3 contains 14 residues.

V is TRBV7-8 and J is TRBJ1-2, with TRBD1 identical over 7 bases. V dropped 6 bases and J dropped 2; count of bases not matched to a gene: 3. Germline V gene data show CDR1 as SGHVS and CDR2 as FQNEAQ. The CDR3 consists of 13 residues. The CDR3 loop is CASRLTGNYGYTF. CDR3 bases: TGTGCCAGCAGGTTGACAGGGAACTATGGCTACACCTTC.

J is TRBJ1-2 and V is TRBV30; D is unresolved. V lost 0 bases to trimming and J lost 2 bases, with 28 bases between them. Germline V CDR1 and CDR2: GTSNPN, SVGIG (reference sequence). This CDR3 comprises 20 residues. The CDR3 sequence: CAWSVWYYGKRDALNYGYTF. CDR3 in DNA: TGTGCCTGGAGTGTATGGTATTATGGGAAGAGGGATGCTCTGAACTATGGCTACACCTTC. Full variable domain (missing parts from reference TRBV30 and TRBJ1-2): SQTIHQWPATLVQPVGSPLSLECTVEGTSNPNLYWYRQAAGRGLQLLFYSVGIGQISSEVPQNLSASRPQDRQFILSSKKLLLSDSGFYLCAWSVWYYGKRDALNYGYTFGSGTRLTVV.

This clone was observed a single time. A junction boundary mismatches the germline segment, possibly from a read error. V is TRBV7-7 and J is TRBJ2-2; unclear D gene. CDR3 length: 13 residues. Germline V gene lookup returns CDR1 SSHAT and CDR2 FNYEAQ (reference sequence). The CDR3 coding sequence is TGTGCTAGCAGCTCTGAGAACACCGGGGAGCTGTTTTTT. Protein product: CASSSENTGELFF.

The J gene is TRBJ1-5, the V gene TRBV7-8; D ambiguous. The ends were cut back, 0 bases at V and 4 bases at J, with 13 bases in the middle. The CDR3 runs 16 residues. Germline V gene lookup returns CDR1 SGHVS and CDR2 FQNEAQ. The CDR3 region is CASSLASGVLNQPQHF. CDR3 sequence (DNA): TGTGCCAGCAGCTTAGCATCAGGAGTACTGAATCAGCCCCAGCATTTT.

The chain couples TRBV6-5 to TRBJ2-7; 9 nucleotides line up with TRBD1. Germline V gene data show CDR1 as MNHEY and CDR2 as SVGAGI. The CDR3 sequence is 14 residues long. V was clipped by 2 bases and J by 3 bases; unmatched bases: 2. This CDR3 reads CASSYMGQGYEQYF. The CDR3 DNA sequence: TGTGCCAGCAGTTACATGGGACAGGGCTACGAGCAGTACTTC.

V usage is TRBV7-9 and J usage is TRBJ2-1, with unresolved D. The germline V gene has CDR1 SEHNR and CDR2 FQNEAQ (reference sequence). V gave up 2 bases and J gave up 5 bases, with 1 base separating them. The CDR3 length is 11 residues. In DNA, the CDR3 is TGTGCCAGCAGCTTAAACAATGAGCAGTTCTTC. The encoded protein is CASSLNNEQFF.

This clone turned up a few times. The rearrangement links TRBV4-1 to TRBJ2-3; 9 bases are a match to TRBD2. The CDR3 extends over 16 amino acids. The V segment lost 1 base and the J segment 1 base; nucleotides outside the gene matches: 3. From germline, CDR1 is MGHRA and CDR2 YSYEKL. The CDR3 region is CASSQGASGGTDTQYF. The CDR3, as DNA: TGCGCCAGCAGCCAAGGGGCTAGCGGGGGCACAGATACGCAGTATTTT.

This chain uses TRBV2 with TRBJ2-7; D possibly corresponds to TRBD2 (6 bases). CDR1 SNHLY and CDR2 FYNNEI come from the germline V gene. This CDR3 is 15 amino acids long. V was cut by 5 bases and J by 6 bases, with 20 bases left in between. The CDR3 region has the DNA TGTGCCAGCAGTCATGAGGACGGGAGAGTATCCGAGCAGTACTTC. This codes for CASSHEDGRVSEQYF.

The chain uses TRBV10-3 and TRBJ2-5, with TRBD2 as a possible D gene (6 bases). The CDR3 loop spans 15 amino acids. Germline-derived CDR1 and CDR2 are ENHRY and SYGVKD. Trimming took 5 bases from V and 4 from J, leaving 17 bases between them. CDR3 amino acids: CAISLGGGWGETQYF. The CDR3 DNA follows: TGTGCCATCAGTCTGGGGGGTGGATGGGGAGAGACCCAGTACTTC.

The V gene is TRBV18, the J gene TRBJ2-5, with a tentative D call TRBD2 (6 bases). Per the germline V gene, CDR1 is KGHSH and CDR2 is LQKENI. Trimming took 3 bases from V and 5 from J, leaving 13 bases between them. The CDR3 has 14 amino acids. The CDR3 DNA reads as TGTGCCAGCTCACCTAGGTCAGGAGGGGAGACCCAGTACTTC. It yields the protein CASSPRSGGETQYF.

This chain joins TRBV2 and TRBJ2-1; either TRBD1 or TRBD2 may supply D (5 bases each). The germline V gene has CDR1 SNHLY and CDR2 FYNNEI. Trimming cost V 3 bases and J 9 bases, with 21 bases left between them. The CDR3 has 16 residues. In nucleotides, the CDR3 is TGTGCCAGCAGTGATGAGGGGCTCCCCTTTCCTGGTGAGCAGTTCTTC. This translates into CASSDEGLPFPGEQFF.

There are a few counts of this clone. This chain uses TRBV25-1 with TRBJ2-3; D is uncertain. The CDR3 consists of 15 residues. Trimming pared 6 bases from V and 1 base from J, leaving 14 bases between. From germline, CDR1 is MGHDK and CDR2 SYGVNS. This CDR3 is CASRQAALGTDTQYF. For the CDR3, the DNA is TGTGCCAGCAGGCAGGCAGCGCTCGGCACAGATACGCAGTATTTT.

This clone has only a few counts. The V gene is TRBV13, the J gene TRBJ2-3; D is undetermined. CDR1 PRHDT and CDR2 FYEKMQ come from the germline V gene (reference sequence). V was clipped by 6 bases and J by 2 bases, with 9 bases between them. The CDR3 spans 13 residues. CDR3 nucleotide sequence: TGTGCCAGCAGTCCCCCTAACACAGATACGCAGTATTTT. Translating gives CASSPPNTDTQYF.